A few counts support the clone carrying this T cell receptor (beta chain). The data were taken from a study of blood T cell repertoires in COVID-19. Under the authors' procedure: It was from reference gene primer amplification that nucleated cell counts were estimated. Data came from immunoSEQ multiplex PCR; TCRdb stores just in-frame clones and leaves some out. The V and J calls and clone size are taken from that table; D and trimming were inferred from the DNA. The table has around 200,000 clones, about 85% seen once. The sequencing input was peripheral blood. The TCR was taken from a woman of 80 years or more with acute or convalescent COVID-19.

In DNA, the CDR3 is TGTGCCAGCAGCGTCGACAGGGTGAGCGAGCAGTACTTC. Protein: CASSVDRVSEQYF. This chain uses TRBV7-3 with TRBJ2-7, with TRBD1 identical over 7 bases. Unmatched junction bases numbered 7, after V lost 5 bases and J lost 6 bases. Germline V gives CDR1 SGHTA, CDR2 FQGTGA. This CDR3 region has 13 residues.